This T cell receptor (beta chain) was identified in a study of blood T cell repertoires in COVID-19. The overall study: Material from acute and convalescent COVID-19 was sourced from the United States, Italy and Spain. PBMCs, B-cell-depleted T cells, or T cells were the source of the cDNA or gDNA that made up the material.

Assay used: immunoSEQ multiplex PCR; TCRdb lists only in-frame clones, some missing. The sample holds about 280,000 clones; about 82% are singletons and the top ten take roughly 4.6%. What was sequenced was peripheral blood. The source is a man between 45 and 60 years old with active or convalescent COVID-19.

CDR3 DNA sequence: TGTGCCAGCAGTTTAACTAGCGGGATCTACGAGCAGTACTTC. Translating it yields CASSLTSGIYEQYF. The chain recombines TRBV27 with TRBJ2-7, with TRBD2 matching 10 bases. The germline gives CDR1 MNHEY, CDR2 SMNVEV (reference sequence). The CDR3 is 14 amino acids. J was trimmed by 3 bases and V by 2 bases; bases with no gene match: 1.